This T cell receptor (beta chain) was identified during a study of T-cell reconstitution after alpha-beta-depleted transplantation in children. Unmatched junction bases numbered 4, after V lost 5 bases and J lost 4 bases. The CDR3 is 14 amino acids. The TCRbeta library was prepared with unique molecular identifiers. TCRdb itself ran the PCR reads through MiXCR, one entry per CDR3 protein. Of approximately 350,000 distinct CDR3 sequences listed, about a tenth were seen once; the top ten hold more than 2%. This clonotype showed up just a few times. The source was PBMCs from the stem cell graft donor, collected from the stem cell graft. This chain uses TRBV12-3 or TRBV12-4 with TRBJ2-4; 8 positions match TRBD1. The TCR was taken from a human donor who donated a stem cell graft to a child with acute lymphoblastic leukemia. The CDR3 region is CASSKTGVKNIQYF. The CDR3 coding sequence is TGTGCCAGCAGTAAGACAGGGGTTAAAAACATTCAGTACTTC.